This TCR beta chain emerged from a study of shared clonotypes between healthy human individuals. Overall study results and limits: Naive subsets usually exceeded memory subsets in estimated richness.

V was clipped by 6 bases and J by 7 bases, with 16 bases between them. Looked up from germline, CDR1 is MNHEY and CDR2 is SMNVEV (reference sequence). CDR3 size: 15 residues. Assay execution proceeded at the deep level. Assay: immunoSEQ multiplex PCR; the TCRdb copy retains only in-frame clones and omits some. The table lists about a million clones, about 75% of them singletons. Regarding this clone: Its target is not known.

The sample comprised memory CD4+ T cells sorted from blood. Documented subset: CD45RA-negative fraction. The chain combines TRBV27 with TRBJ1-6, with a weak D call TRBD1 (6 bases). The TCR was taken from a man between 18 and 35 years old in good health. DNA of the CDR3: TGTGCCAGCAGACTATACAGGGACGGAAATTCACCCCTCCACTTT. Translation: CASRLYRDGNSPLHF.